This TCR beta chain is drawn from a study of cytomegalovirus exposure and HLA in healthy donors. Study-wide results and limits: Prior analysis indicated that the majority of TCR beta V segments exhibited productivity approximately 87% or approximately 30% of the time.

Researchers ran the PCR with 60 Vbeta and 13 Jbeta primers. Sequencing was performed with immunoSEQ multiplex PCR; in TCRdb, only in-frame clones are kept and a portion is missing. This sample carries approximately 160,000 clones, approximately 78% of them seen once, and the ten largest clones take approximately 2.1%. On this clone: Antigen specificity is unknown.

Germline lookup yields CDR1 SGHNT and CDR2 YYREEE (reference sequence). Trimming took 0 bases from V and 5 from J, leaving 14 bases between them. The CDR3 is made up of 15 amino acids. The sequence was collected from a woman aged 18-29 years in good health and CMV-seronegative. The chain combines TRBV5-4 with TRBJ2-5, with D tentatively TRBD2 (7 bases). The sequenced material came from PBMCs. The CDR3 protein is CASSLAGGPPETQYF. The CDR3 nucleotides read TGTGCCAGCAGCTTGGCGGGGGGCCCCCCGGAGACCCAGTACTTC.